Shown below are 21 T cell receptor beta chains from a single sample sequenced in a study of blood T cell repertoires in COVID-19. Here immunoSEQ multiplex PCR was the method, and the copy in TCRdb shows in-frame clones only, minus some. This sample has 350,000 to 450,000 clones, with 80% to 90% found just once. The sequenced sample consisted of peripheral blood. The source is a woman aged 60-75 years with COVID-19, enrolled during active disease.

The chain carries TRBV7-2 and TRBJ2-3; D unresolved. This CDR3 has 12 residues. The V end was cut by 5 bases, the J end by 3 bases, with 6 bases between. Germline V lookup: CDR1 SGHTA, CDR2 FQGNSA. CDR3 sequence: CASSRSTDTQYF. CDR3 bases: TGTGCCAGCAGCCGGAGTACAGATACGCAGTATTTT.

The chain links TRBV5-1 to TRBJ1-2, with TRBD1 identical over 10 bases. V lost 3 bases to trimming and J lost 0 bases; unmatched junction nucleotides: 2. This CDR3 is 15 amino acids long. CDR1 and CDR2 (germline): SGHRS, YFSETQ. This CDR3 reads CASSWGTGANYGYTF. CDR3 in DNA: TGCGCCAGCAGCTGGGGGACAGGGGCTAACTATGGCTACACCTTC.

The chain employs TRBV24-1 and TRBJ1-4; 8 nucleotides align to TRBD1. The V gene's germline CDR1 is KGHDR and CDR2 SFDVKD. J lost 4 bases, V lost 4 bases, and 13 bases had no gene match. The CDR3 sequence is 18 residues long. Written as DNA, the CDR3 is TGTGCCACCAGTGAAGCGGGGACAGGAATTAACCATAATGAAAAACTGTTTTTT. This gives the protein CATSEAGTGINHNEKLFF.

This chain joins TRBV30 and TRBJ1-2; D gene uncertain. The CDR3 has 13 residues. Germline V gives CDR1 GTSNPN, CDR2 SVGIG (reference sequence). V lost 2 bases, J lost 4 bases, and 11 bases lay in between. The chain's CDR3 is CAWSIGEIYGYTF. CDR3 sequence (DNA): TGTGCCTGGAGTATCGGGGAAATCTATGGCTACACCTTC.

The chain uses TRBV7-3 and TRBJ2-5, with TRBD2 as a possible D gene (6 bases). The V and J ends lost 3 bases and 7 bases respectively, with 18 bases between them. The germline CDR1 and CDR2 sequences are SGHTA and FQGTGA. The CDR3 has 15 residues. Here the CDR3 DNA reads TGTGCCAGCAGCTTTAATCCCGCGGGGACCGGGACCCAGTACTTC. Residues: CASSFNPAGTGTQYF.

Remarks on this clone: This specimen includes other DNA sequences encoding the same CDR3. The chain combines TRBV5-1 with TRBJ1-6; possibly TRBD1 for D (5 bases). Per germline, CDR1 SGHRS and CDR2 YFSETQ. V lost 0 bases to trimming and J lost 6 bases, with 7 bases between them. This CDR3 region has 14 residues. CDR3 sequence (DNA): TGCGCCAGCAGCTTGGGTCAGGGTAATTCACCCCTCCACTTT. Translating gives CASSLGQGNSPLHF.

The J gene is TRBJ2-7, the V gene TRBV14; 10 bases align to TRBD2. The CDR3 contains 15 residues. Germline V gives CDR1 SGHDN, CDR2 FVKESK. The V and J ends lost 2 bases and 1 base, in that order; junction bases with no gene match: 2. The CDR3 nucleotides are TGTGCCAGCAGCCAATTTAGCGGGGGGTCCTACGAGCAGTACTTC. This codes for CASSQFSGGSYEQYF.

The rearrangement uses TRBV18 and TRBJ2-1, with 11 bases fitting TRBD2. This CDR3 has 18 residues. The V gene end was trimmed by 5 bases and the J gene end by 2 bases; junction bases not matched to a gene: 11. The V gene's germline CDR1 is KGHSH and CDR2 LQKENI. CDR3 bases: TGTGCCAGCTCATCATATACTAGCGGGGGCCATACCTACAATGAGCAGTTCTTC. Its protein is CASSSYTSGGHTYNEQFF.

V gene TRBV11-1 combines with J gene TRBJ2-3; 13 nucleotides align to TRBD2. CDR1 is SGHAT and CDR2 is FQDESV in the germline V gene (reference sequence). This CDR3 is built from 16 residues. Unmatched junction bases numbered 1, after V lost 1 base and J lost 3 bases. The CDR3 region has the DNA TGTGCCAGCAGCTTAGTGGGACTAGCGGGGACAGATACGCAGTATTTT. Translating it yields CASSLVGLAGTDTQYF.

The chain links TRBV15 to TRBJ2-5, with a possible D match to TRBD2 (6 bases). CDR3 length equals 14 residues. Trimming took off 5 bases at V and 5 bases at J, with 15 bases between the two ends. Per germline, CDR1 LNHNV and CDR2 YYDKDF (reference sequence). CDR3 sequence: CATSLLGGTETQYF. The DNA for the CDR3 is TGTGCCACCAGCCTCCTTGGGGGGACTGAGACCCAGTACTTC.

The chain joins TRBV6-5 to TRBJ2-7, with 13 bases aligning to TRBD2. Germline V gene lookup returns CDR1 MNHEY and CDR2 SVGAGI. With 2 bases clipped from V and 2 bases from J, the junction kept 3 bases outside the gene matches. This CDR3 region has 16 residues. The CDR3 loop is CASSYAGTSGAYEQYF. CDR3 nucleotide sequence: TGTGCCAGCAGTTACGCCGGGACTAGCGGGGCCTACGAGCAGTACTTC.

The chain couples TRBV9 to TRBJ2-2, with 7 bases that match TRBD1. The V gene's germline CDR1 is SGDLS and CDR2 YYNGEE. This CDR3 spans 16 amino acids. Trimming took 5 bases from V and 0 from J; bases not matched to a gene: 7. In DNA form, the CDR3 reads TGTGCCAGCAGTGGGACAGCGAACGCGAACACCGGGGAGCTGTTTTTT. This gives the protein CASSGTANANTGELFF.

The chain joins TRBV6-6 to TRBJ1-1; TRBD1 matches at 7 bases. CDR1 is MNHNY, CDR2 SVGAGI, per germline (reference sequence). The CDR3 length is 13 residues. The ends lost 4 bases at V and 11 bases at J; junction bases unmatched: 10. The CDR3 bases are TGTGCCAGCAGTTTTCTCGAACAGGGGAGGGCTTTCTTT. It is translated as CASSFLEQGRAFF.

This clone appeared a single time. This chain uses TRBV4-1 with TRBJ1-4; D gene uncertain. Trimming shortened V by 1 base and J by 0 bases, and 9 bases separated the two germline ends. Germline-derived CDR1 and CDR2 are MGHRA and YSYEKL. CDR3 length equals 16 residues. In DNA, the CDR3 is TGCGCCAGCAGCCAAGCGTACACCGCAACTAATGAAAAACTGTTTTTT. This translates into CASSQAYTATNEKLFF.

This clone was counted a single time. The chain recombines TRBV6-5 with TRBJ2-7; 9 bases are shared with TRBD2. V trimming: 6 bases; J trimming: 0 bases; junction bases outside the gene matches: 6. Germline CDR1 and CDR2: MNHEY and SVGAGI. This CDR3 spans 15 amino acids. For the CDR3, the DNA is TGTGCCAGCAGGCATAGCGGGGGAAACTCCTACGAGCAGTACTTC. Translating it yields CASRHSGGNSYEQYF.

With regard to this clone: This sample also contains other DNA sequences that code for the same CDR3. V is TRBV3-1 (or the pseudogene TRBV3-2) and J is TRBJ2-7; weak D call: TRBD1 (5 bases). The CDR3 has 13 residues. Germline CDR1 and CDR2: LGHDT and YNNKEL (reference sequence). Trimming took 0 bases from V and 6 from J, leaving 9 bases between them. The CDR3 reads CASSQDWGREQYF. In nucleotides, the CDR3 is TGTGCCAGCAGCCAAGATTGGGGCCGCGAGCAGTACTTC.

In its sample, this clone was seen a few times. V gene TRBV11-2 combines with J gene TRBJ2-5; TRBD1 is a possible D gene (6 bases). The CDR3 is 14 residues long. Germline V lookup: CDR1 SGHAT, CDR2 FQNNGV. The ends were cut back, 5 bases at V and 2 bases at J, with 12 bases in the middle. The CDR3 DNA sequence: TGTGCCAGCAGCCCCAACAGGGTACAAGAGACCCAGTACTTC. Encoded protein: CASSPNRVQETQYF.

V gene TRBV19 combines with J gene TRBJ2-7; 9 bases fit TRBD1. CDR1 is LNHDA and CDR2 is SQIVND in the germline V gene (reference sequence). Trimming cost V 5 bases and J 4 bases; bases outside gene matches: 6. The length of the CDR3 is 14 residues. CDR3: CASSPQGQGYEQYF. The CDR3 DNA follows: TGTGCCAGTAGTCCTCAGGGACAGGGTTACGAGCAGTACTTC. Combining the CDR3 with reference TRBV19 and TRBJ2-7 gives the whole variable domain DGGITQSPKYLFRKEGQNVTLSCEQNLNHDAMYWYRQDPGQGLRLIYYSQIVNDFQKGDIAEGYSVSREKKESFPLTVTSAQKNPTAFYLCASSPQGQGYEQYFGPGTRLTVT.

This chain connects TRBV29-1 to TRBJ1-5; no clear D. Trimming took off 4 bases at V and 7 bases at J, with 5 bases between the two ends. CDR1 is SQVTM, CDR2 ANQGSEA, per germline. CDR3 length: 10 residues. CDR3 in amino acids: CSVGGQPQHF. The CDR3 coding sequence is TGCAGCGTTGGCGGGCAGCCCCAGCATTTT.

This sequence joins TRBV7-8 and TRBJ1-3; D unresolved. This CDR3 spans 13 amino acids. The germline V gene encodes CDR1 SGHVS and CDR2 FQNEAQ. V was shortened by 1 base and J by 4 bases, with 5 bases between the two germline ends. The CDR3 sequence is CASSLDSGNTIYF. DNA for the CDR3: TGTGCCAGCAGCTTAGACTCCGGAAACACCATATATTTT.

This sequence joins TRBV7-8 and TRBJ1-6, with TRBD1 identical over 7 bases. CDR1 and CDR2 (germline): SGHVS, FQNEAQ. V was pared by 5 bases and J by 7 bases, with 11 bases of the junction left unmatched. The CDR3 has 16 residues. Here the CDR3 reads CASSHAHRGRNSPLHF. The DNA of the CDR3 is TGTGCCAGCAGCCACGCCCACAGGGGAAGGAATTCACCCCTCCACTTT. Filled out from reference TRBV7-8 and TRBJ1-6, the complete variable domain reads GAGVSQSPRYKVAKRGQDVALRCDPISGHVSLFWYQQALGQGPEFLTYFQNEAQLDKSGLPSDRFFAERPEGSVSTLKIQRTQQEDSAVYLCASSHAHRGRNSPLHFGNGTRLTVT.